This entry lists 3 T cell receptor beta chains sequenced from one sample in a study of blood T cells in healthy people across ages (dated by TCRdb to 2015 to 2017). The library was made by 5' RACE. Sequencer: Illumina HiSeq 2500. A second about 7 to 11 cycle PCR used a sample-barcoded 5' primer and a J-beta primer mix. TCRdb reworked the public reads: Q25 trimming with fastp, MiXCR clone assembly, productive beta chains retained. CDR3 protein duplicates are merged, each entry listing the most common genes and DNA. This sample is represented by about 1.8 million distinct CDR3 sequences; 49% of them were singletons. Less than 2.5% of the sample goes to the ten largest clones. Sequencing was carried out using blood. The receptor source for this set is a woman in her 40s in good health.

The gene calls are TRBV25-1 and TRBJ1-2; 12 nucleotides align to TRBD1. Germline-derived CDR1 and CDR2 are MGHDK and SYGVNS. The J segment lost 7 bases and the V segment lost 3 bases, leaving 9 bases of the junction unmatched. The CDR3 runs 16 residues. The CDR3 nucleotides are TGTGCCAGCAGTGAGCCACGGGACAGGGGGCTTCTTGGCTACACCTTC. It yields the protein CASSEPRDRGLLGYTF.

For this clonotype: This clone may be a read error of a much larger clone one base away. The chain has TRBV11-1 and TRBJ2-2; no definite D call. Germline V gene data show CDR1 as SGHAT and CDR2 as FQDESV (reference sequence). Trimming removed 3 bases at V and 0 bases at J, with 14 bases between. The CDR3 contains 17 residues. This CDR3 reads CASSFFVSDPNTGELFF. The CDR3 DNA is TGTGCCAGCAGCTTTTTTGTGTCGGACCCGAACACCGGGGAGCTGTTTTTT.

Of note for this clonotype: An end of the junction differs from the germline gene, which may be a read error. The chain couples TRBV12-3 or TRBV12-4 to TRBJ2-5; 13 positions match TRBD2. CDR3 length equals 18 residues. DNA of the CDR3: TGCGCCAGCAGTCGCCAAACGACTAGCGGGGGGAGTATCGAGACCCAGTACTTC. It is translated as CASSRQTTSGGSIETQYF.